Listed below are T cell receptor beta chains from one sample, sequenced in a study of cytomegalovirus exposure and HLA in healthy donors. TCRdb's copy holds only in-frame clones and misses some; the assay was immunoSEQ multiplex PCR. The sample lists 150,000 to 200,000 clones; 62% were seen once. Sequencing was done on a sample of PBMCs. The receptors come from a man between 35 and 55 years old in good health and CMV-seronegative. CDR3s include the opening cysteine and the closing phenylalanine or tryptophan. The D gene is left open where the match is weak. Clone size is shown for a subset of rows, as once, few, many or a class of expanded clone.

D gene	V gene	clone size	J gene	CDR3 length	CDR3 protein	CDR3 DNA
.	TRBV5-1	.	TRBJ2-3	14	CASSDARGGDTQYF	TGCGCCAGCAGCGACGCGCGGGGTGGAGATACGCAGTATTTT
.	TRBV28	.	TRBJ1-5	15	CASRATGGRDQPQHF	TGTGCCAGCAGGGCGACAGGCGGAAGGGATCAGCCCCAGCATTTT
.	TRBV6-5	.	TRBJ1-3	15	CASSYPQTAGNTIYF	TGTGCCAGCAGTTACCCCCAGACAGCTGGAAACACCATATATTTT
TRBD1	TRBV2	.	TRBJ2-3	16	CASSEALGQGADTQYF	TGTGCCAGCAGTGAAGCGCTGGGGCAGGGGGCGGATACGCAGTATTTT
TRBD1	TRBV4-1	once	TRBJ1-1	15	CASSQVTGVTTEAFF	TGCGCCAGCAGCCAAGTTACAGGGGTGACCACTGAAGCTTTCTTT
.	TRBV6-5	.	TRBJ2-7	14	CASSTSAGLYEQYF	TGTGCCAGCAGTACCTCGGCGGGGCTCTACGAGCAGTACTTC
TRBD1	TRBV28	.	TRBJ2-7	15	CASGSRDRGVYEQYF	TGTGCCAGTGGCTCACGGGACAGGGGAGTGTACGAGCAGTACTTC
.	TRBV18	.	TRBJ2-5	13	CASSPGAAETQYF	TGTGCCAGCTCACCGGGGGCCGCGGAGACCCAGTACTTC
.	TRBV25-1	few	TRBJ2-2	14	CASTGWANTGELFF	TGTGCCAGCACGGGGTGGGCGAACACCGGGGAGCTGTTTTTT
TRBD2	TRBV5-1	.	TRBJ2-5	15	CASSEGRGYQETQYF	TGCGCCAGCAGTGAGGGGCGGGGGTACCAAGAGACCCAGTACTTC
TRBD1	TRBV19	.	TRBJ1-5	16	CASDGAGQEGNQPQHF	TGTGCCAGTGATGGGGCGGGACAGGAGGGCAATCAGCCCCAGCATTTT
.	TRBV6-6	few	TRBJ2-1	14	CASSYLGVLNEQFF	TGTGCCAGCAGTTACCTCGGGGTCCTCAATGAGCAGTTCTTC
TRBD1	TRBV18	.	TRBJ2-5	17	CASSPQSGTGGRETQYF	TGTGCCAGCTCACCACAATCCGGGACAGGGGGCCGGGAGACCCAGTACTTC
TRBD2	TRBV11-2	.	TRBJ2-1	16	CASSLELAGGVNEQFF	TGTGCCAGCAGCTTAGAACTAGCGGGGGGGGTCAATGAGCAGTTCTTC
TRBD2	TRBV9	.	TRBJ2-5	16	CASSVVSGGPQETQYF	TGTGCCAGCAGCGTAGTTAGCGGGGGACCACAAGAGACCCAGTACTTC
TRBD1	TRBV14	.	TRBJ2-3	14	CASSQATGTDTQYF	TGTGCCAGCAGCCAAGCGACAGGGACAGATACGCAGTATTTT
.	TRBV4-2	once	TRBJ1-4	16	CASSQEGGVDNEKLFF	TGTGCCAGCAGCCAAGAGGGAGGAGTCGATAATGAAAAACTGTTTTTT
.	TRBV19	.	TRBJ2-7	22	CASSMSAPTGPQGPRSSYEQYF	TGTGCCAGTAGTATGAGTGCTCCCACGGGGCCACAGGGCCCTCGGAGCTCCTACGAGCAGTACTTC
.	TRBV18	.	TRBJ1-1	17	CASSPGPSTILNTEAFF	TGTGCCAGCTCACCGGGTCCGTCTACCATACTAAACACTGAAGCTTTCTTT
TRBD1	TRBV9	.	TRBJ1-1	16	CASSPRPGTENTEAFF	TGTGCCAGCAGCCCTCGTCCCGGGACAGAGAACACTGAAGCTTTCTTT
.	TRBV4-2	once	TRBJ2-3	17	CASSQVGTAAGTDTQYF	TGTGCCAGCAGCCAAGTGGGGACTGCGGCTGGCACAGATACGCAGTATTTT
.	TRBV5-1	.	TRBJ1-3	15	CASSHDSVSGNTIYF	TGCGCCAGCAGCCATGACAGCGTCTCTGGAAACACCATATATTTT
TRBD2	TRBV9	.	TRBJ2-7	15	CASSVAAGGIYEQYF	TGTGCCAGCAGCGTAGCTGCGGGAGGGATCTACGAGCAGTACTTC
TRBD2	TRBV18	.	TRBJ2-7	15	CASSLTSDSSYEQYF	TGTGCCAGCTCTCTGACTAGCGACAGCTCCTACGAGCAGTACTTC
.	TRBV7-9	.	TRBJ1-1	14	CASSLAQGRSEAFF	TGTGCCAGCAGCTTAGCGCAGGGTAGGTCTGAAGCTTTCTTT
TRBD1	TRBV6-5	few	TRBJ1-3	13	CASKTTGGNTIYF	TGTGCCAGCAAAACGACAGGGGGAAACACCATATATTTT
TRBD2	TRBV5-6	.	TRBJ2-5	13	CASSLSGSGTQYF	TGTGCCAGCAGCTTGAGCGGGAGCGGGACCCAGTACTTC